This TCR beta chain appears in the sequencing data of a study of blood T cell repertoires in COVID-19. Whole-study context: COVID-19 samples from acute and convalescent phases originated in the United States, Italy and Spain.

Germline CDR1 reads SGDLS; CDR2 reads YYNGEE. V was pared by 0 bases and J by 4 bases, with 8 bases between. CDR3 length equals 14 residues. Per the study methods: Amplified reference gene primers provided the basis for estimating nucleated cell counts. Clones were read by immunoSEQ multiplex PCR, and TCRdb kept only the in-frame ones, dropping some. V, J and clone size are those of that table, while D and trimming were read from the DNA. Of around 94,000 clones listed, approximately 86% are singletons. A note on this clone: At the DNA level, this CDR3 is encoded by other sequences in the same sample as well.

V usage is TRBV9 and J usage is TRBJ1-5; D may be TRBD1 (6 bases). What was sequenced was peripheral blood. This receptor was taken from a woman in her forties or fifties with COVID-19, enrolled during active disease. DNA for the CDR3: TGTGCCAGCAGCGTAGGAGGGGGTAATCAGCCCCAGCATTTT. Its translation: CASSVGGGNQPQHF.